Sequencing of this T cell receptor (beta chain) was carried out in a study of identical twins' blood T cells. The CDR3 has 14 amino acids. Germline CDR1 is MRHNA and CDR2 is SNTAGT. Trimming removed 2 bases at V and 5 bases at J, with 7 bases between. Both ends of each TCR cDNA library bore sample-specific barcodes. Original handling: Clonotypes per individual ranged from about 85,000 to nearly 550,000. TCRdb recomputed calls from the 5' RACE reads with MiXCR, one row per CDR3 protein. The V and J calls here are based on TCRdb, not the publication. Of around 380,000 distinct CDR3 sequences listed, roughly 27% are singletons. The donors were healthy female monozygous twins, three pairs in total. The table lists this clonotype with many counts.

The V call is TRBV6-4, the J call TRBJ1-6, with D hard to call. The sequence was obtained from a woman aged 18-49 years in good health. Specimen: PBMCs. Written as DNA, the CDR3 is TGTGCCAGCAGTGACGGTAACCATAATTCACCCCTCCACTTT. This sequence encodes CASSDGNHNSPLHF.